Sequencing of this TCR beta chain was carried out in a study of T cells in Graves' hyperthyroidism and ophthalmopathy (dated 2019 in TCRdb). Study-wide context: Peripheral blood was collected at initial diagnosis, before any treatment. TCR Vbeta CDR3 sequencing of approximately 140 peripheral blood samples (over 40 ophthalmopathy, 75 or so hyperthyroidism and some 17 progressor patients) is reported in the paper. TCR V-J signatures able to tell the groups apart were searched for in a discovery cohort of 100 patients, of whom 43 had Graves' ophthalmopathy and around 57 had stable Graves' hyperthyroidism. An independent validation cohort of 18 to 20 hyperthyroidism patients and approximately 15 patients who later progressed to ophthalmopathy tested prospective prediction of ophthalmopathy. The study also compared thyroid tissue and blood T-cell repertoires from several Graves' hyperthyroidism patients. After sampling, hyperthyroidism patients received methimazole starting at 30 mg daily, and ophthalmopathy patients received high-dose intravenous methylprednisolone. The roughly 91 discovery patients were randomly split 7:3 into training and test sets.

In the germline V gene, CDR1 corresponds to KGHSH and CDR2 to LQKENI. Germline trimming amounts to 3 bases on V and 6 bases on J, with 8 as the count of junction bases outside the gene matches. The CDR3 covers 15 residues, taking in both the cysteine and the phenylalanine. Here the CDR3 DNA is all that survives: 45 bases in frame from base 1. General findings and caveats noted by the study authors: In validation, the model predicted progression to ophthalmopathy with roughly 66% sensitivity and 72% to 85% specificity, a median of 6.5 months before onset. Blood samples also contained most of the expanded thyroid clonotypes (frequency above 0.001), which suggests that blood repertoires may reflect thyroid immune responses. No statistical method was used to set the sample size in advance, and investigators knew the group allocation. A 13 V-J signature model separated ophthalmopathy from stable hyperthyroidism, with 87.88% sensitivity and roughly 81% specificity in cross-validation and 80%/75% in testing.

TCR beta CDR3 regions were amplified from RNA transcripts. A first-round RT-PCR of the TCR CDR3 used the HTBI primer set with the Qiagen OneStep RT-PCR kit. A second multiplex PCR round built the libraries, followed by size selection and purification. The libraries were sequenced on an Illumina HiSeq2000 using paired-end 100 bp reads. Under the source paper's analysis protocol: SOAPnuke was used to process the raw data, throwing out any read that contained adapters or uncalled bases, had a mean Phred below 15, or lacked an exact constant-primer or identifier match. COPE v1.2.5 was used to merge high-quality paired reads, and clonotypes were defined as unique nucleotide sequences. MiTCR v1.1 was used to align clonotypes to the IMGT TRBV, TRBD and TRBJ reference segments. The analysis was restricted to V-J combinations with a frequency above 0.0001, which together covered 99.2% of the repertoires. The TCS score was defined as the ratio of F50 (clonal expansion) to E x V (chaos), calculated using BLOSUM62-based TCRdist between CDR3 peptides within each V-J. Welch's t-statistics and random forest reduced just over 500 V-J features to roughly 13, which were used in a naive Bayes classifier (R e1071). The Morisita-Horn index was used to measure how similar the thyroid and blood repertoires were. In-frame beta chains were kept once TCRdb had trimmed the public reads at Q25 with fastp and called clones with MiXCR. Records with the same CDR3 protein are collapsed into one entry carrying the most frequent genes and DNA. TCRdb, rather than the study authors, made the V and J calls. The sample data list just under 750,000 distinct CDR3 sequences, and approximately 40% of these were observed just once. The ten largest clones take up around 30% of the sample.

This clonotype was seen a handful of times. Its antigen is not yet known. Base qualities are not provided; no much larger clone lies one nucleotide away. Stable Graves' hyperthyroidism was defined as no progression to ophthalmopathy during 18 months of follow-up. The hyperthyroidism patients were between 18 and 65 years old and newly diagnosed, with a disease duration of less than 2 months. The study excluded patients with uncontrolled infections, other autoimmune diseases, pregnancy or lactation. Clinical symptoms, serum thyroxine and TRAb, thyroid ultrasound, and orbital computed tomography formed the basis for the diagnoses. PBMCs were separated from under 11 ml of fresh peripheral blood using Ficoll-Paque density gradient centrifugation. Total RNA was extracted with Trizol reagent, and quality was checked on an Agilent 2100 Bioanalyzer.

The chain links TRBV18 with TRBJ2-7; TRBD1 aligns with 10 central bases. This receptor was obtained from a woman aged 40 to 50 with Graves' hyperthyroidism. Sequencing was carried out using blood. The CDR3 region: CASSPPDRGKGEQYF. The DNA reads TGTGCCAGCTCACCGCCGGACAGGGGGAAGGGCGAGCAGTACTTC.